The sequence of this T cell receptor (beta chain) was determined in a study of blood T cells in healthy people across ages. Notes on the study in general: Diversity estimates drawn from one million T cells were deemed underestimates.

The CDR3 is 17 residues long. The germline gives CDR1 SGHKS, CDR2 YYEKEE (reference sequence). V was shortened by 5 bases and J by 5 bases, with 25 bases between the two germline ends. This clonotype was seen only a few times. The antigen is unknown. Alongside a J-beta primer mix, a sample-barcoded 5' primer served in a second PCR lasting about 6 to 12 cycles. TCRdb analysed the 5' RACE reads with MiXCR anew, one entry per CDR3 protein. The table includes about 1.5 million distinct CDR3 sequences, around 39% detected once. The gene calls are TRBV5-5 and TRBJ2-5; no clear D gene. The sequencing input was blood. This receptor was obtained from a young woman in good health. The CDR3 loop reads CASSRSPHTTSGETQYF. The CDR3 coding sequence is TGTGCCAGCAGTAGATCGCCGCACACCACCTCCGGGGAGACCCAGTACTTC.